These 2 T cell receptor beta chains were sequenced from one sample in a study of CD8 T cells in ankylosing spondylitis. TCRdb reanalysed the 5' RACE reads using MiXCR and keeps one entry per CDR3 protein. The data hold about 240,000 distinct CDR3 sequences, with about 10% observed a single time. Sequenced input: blood, either unsorted or a sorted T cell fraction (not recorded which). The receptors were sampled from a male donor with ankylosing spondylitis or in good health (not recorded which).

In this sample, this clonotype turned up many times. The chain links TRBV7-2 to TRBJ1-5; D is uncertain. CDR3 length: 15 residues. The V and J ends lost 1 base and 0 bases respectively, with 7 bases between them. CDR1 SGHTA and CDR2 FQGNSA come from the germline V gene. CDR3 loop: CASSLDGNSNQPQHF. As DNA, the CDR3 is TGTGCCAGCAGCTTAGACGGAAATAGCAATCAGCCCCAGCATTTT.

There are a few counts of this clonotype. This chain joins TRBV20-1 and TRBJ2-2; TRBD1 agrees at 8 bases. V lost 4 bases and J lost 2; bases outside the gene matches: 6. This CDR3 region has 15 residues. Germline V gene data show CDR1 as DFQATT and CDR2 as SNEGSKA (reference sequence). CDR3 bases: TGCAGTGCTATCCCGGGACAGGATAACACCGGGGAGCTGTTTTTT. This gives the protein CSAIPGQDNTGELFF.